Detailed here is one T cell receptor beta chain. Its target is unknown. The data were taken from a study of cytomegalovirus exposure and HLA in healthy donors. Study observations and caveats: An analysis that came later showed most CMV-associated TCR beta chains appearing HLA-restricted.

The V end was cut by 2 bases, the J end by 0 bases, with 13 bases between. This CDR3 is built from 15 residues. Per the germline V gene, CDR1 is GTSNPN and CDR2 is SVGIG (reference sequence). PCR was performed using 60 Vbeta and 13 Jbeta primers. Sequencing used immunoSEQ multiplex PCR; TCRdb keeps in-frame clones, though not all of them. The table lists about 100,000 clones, around 85% of them singletons, with about 3.7% in the top ten. The sequenced sample consisted of PBMCs. V gene TRBV30 combines with J gene TRBJ1-2; no clear D. This clonotype was sampled from a young man in good health and CMV-seronegative. The chain's CDR3 is CAWSRLTPPNYGYTF. The CDR3 nucleotides are TGTGCCTGGAGTCGATTGACACCACCTAACTATGGCTACACCTTC.